A single sample is the source of the 9 T cell receptor beta chains below, sequenced in a study of T-cell reconstitution after alpha-beta-depleted transplantation in children. Library preparation (for TCRbeta) was performed with unique molecular identifiers. TCRdb analysed the PCR reads with MiXCR anew, one entry per CDR3 protein. The repertoire holds about 500,000 distinct CDR3 sequences, with around a third as singletons. The sample here was PBMCs from the stem cell graft donor, taken from the stem cell graft. These receptors were obtained from a human donor who donated a stem cell graft to a child with aplastic anemia.

This clonotype has just a few counts. The chain joins TRBV5-1 to TRBJ1-5, with D hard to call. There are 16 residues in the CDR3. V dropped 0 bases and J dropped 5 bases, with 15 bases sitting between them. CDR1 and CDR2 from the germline V gene are SGHRS and YFSETQ. The CDR3 nucleotides read TGCGCCAGCAGCTTGGGAGGGTCGGGGAGCCATCAGCCCCAGCATTTT. Translation: CASSLGGSGSHQPQHF.

This clonotype was detected only a few times. The chain recombines TRBV24-1 with TRBJ2-1; 11 bases align to TRBD2. Germline V gene data show CDR1 as KGHDR and CDR2 as SFDVKD. This CDR3 contains 18 residues. The V and J ends lost 4 bases and 1 base, in that order; junction bases with no gene match: 8. The CDR3 sequence: CATSDPIVAGGSYNEQFF. The DNA of the CDR3 is TGTGCCACCAGTGACCCGATTGTAGCGGGAGGGTCCTACAATGAGCAGTTCTTC.

The chain employs TRBV30 and TRBJ2-7; D is undetermined. Germline-derived CDR1 and CDR2 are GTSNPN and SVGIG (reference sequence). Trimming took off 0 bases at V and 2 bases at J, with 8 bases between the two ends. The CDR3 is 13 amino acids. The CDR3 sequence is CAWSVGRAYEQYF. CDR3 sequence (DNA): TGTGCCTGGAGTGTAGGCCGGGCCTACGAGCAGTACTTC.

CDR3: CSAAWGGETQYF. The CDR3 DNA sequence: TGCAGTGCCGCCTGGGGCGGAGAGACCCAGTACTTC. The chain joins TRBV20-1 to TRBJ2-5; D may be TRBD1 (5 bases). The germline V gene has CDR1 DFQATT and CDR2 SNEGSKA (reference sequence). Trimming cost V 6 bases and J 4 bases, with 12 bases left between them. The CDR3 totals 12 residues.

A few counts support this clonotype. This rearrangement joins TRBV6-2 or TRBV6-3 to TRBJ1-5, with TRBD1 as a possible D gene (5 bases). This CDR3 comprises 14 residues. Germline loops: CDR1 MNHEY, CDR2 SVGEGT. V was clipped by 3 bases and J by 4 bases, with 10 bases between them. In DNA, the CDR3 is TGTGCCAGCAGTTATCGGGACTGGAATCAGCCCCAGCATTTT. This translates into CASSYRDWNQPQHF.

In this sample, this clonotype turned up a few times. This chain joins TRBV6-1 and TRBJ2-3; 11 bases map to TRBD2. J lost 2 bases, V lost 4 bases, and 2 bases had no gene match. Germline CDR1 and CDR2: MNHNS and SASEGT. This CDR3 comprises 15 residues. Here the CDR3 DNA reads TGTGCCAGCAGTGGGGGACTAGCGGTCACAGATACGCAGTATTTT. The encoded protein is CASSGGLAVTDTQYF.

The V call is TRBV30, the J call TRBJ1-5, with 7 positions matching TRBD1. Germline V gene lookup returns CDR1 GTSNPN and CDR2 SVGIG (reference sequence). CDR3 length: 14 amino acids. J gave up 5 bases and V 1 base, and 5 bases lay outside the gene matches. The CDR3 DNA sequence: TGTGCCTGGAGTGATGGGACAGTTCATCAGCCCCAGCATTTT. Protein product: CAWSDGTVHQPQHF.

This clonotype has a handful of counts. The rearrangement joins TRBV12-3 or TRBV12-4 to TRBJ2-1; D ambiguous. This CDR3 has 13 amino acids. Trimming removed 5 bases from V and 6 bases from J, with 11 bases in between. The CDR3 here is CASSEQPVNEQFF. DNA of the CDR3: TGTGCCAGCAGTGAACAGCCAGTCAATGAGCAGTTCTTC.

This clonotype was seen a few times. J is TRBJ2-5 and V is TRBV5-1, with TRBD2 identical over 10 bases. The CDR3 length is 18 residues. The V gene end was trimmed by 6 bases and the J gene end by 3 bases; junction bases not matched to a gene: 17. Germline-derived CDR1 and CDR2 are SGHRS and YFSETQ. The CDR3 protein is CASIQGDGLAVGEETQYF. CDR3 in DNA: TGCGCCAGCATCCAGGGGGACGGACTAGCGGTGGGGGAAGAGACCCAGTACTTC.